Each of the 2 T cell receptor beta chains below was sequenced from the same sample in a study of CD8 T cells in ankylosing spondylitis. From the 5' RACE reads, TCRdb called clonotypes with MiXCR, one entry per CDR3 protein. Here the sample spans about 360,000 distinct CDR3 sequences, 20% to 25% being singletons. Sequenced input: blood, either unsorted or a sorted T cell fraction (not recorded which). The source is a male donor with ankylosing spondylitis or in good health (not recorded which).

This chain links TRBV7-9 with TRBJ2-5, with D tentatively TRBD1 (6 bases). The V and J ends lost 5 bases and 5 bases respectively, with 18 bases between them. This CDR3 spans 15 amino acids. The germline V gene has CDR1 SEHNR and CDR2 FQNEAQ (reference sequence). CDR3 sequence reads: CASSLPNRVPETQYF. The CDR3 coding sequence is TGTGCCAGCAGCCTACCAAACAGGGTTCCGGAGACCCAGTACTTC.

The rearrangement links TRBV5-1 to TRBJ2-7; TRBD1 matches at 7 bases. Germline values: CDR1 SGHRS, CDR2 YFSETQ. Trimming removed 0 bases from V and 0 bases from J; junction bases left unmatched: 3. CDR3 length equals 15 residues. The CDR3 here is CASSLGQGSSYEQYV. CDR3 sequence (DNA): TGCGCCAGCAGCTTGGGACAGGGAAGCTCCTACGAGCAGTACGTC.